This T cell receptor beta chain was profiled in a study of blood T cell repertoires in COVID-19. The CDR3 spans 18 residues. V was clipped by 2 bases and J by 1 base; unmatched bases: 6. CDR1 is SGHTA and CDR2 is FQGNSA in the germline V gene. Per the original methods: Reference gene primers were amplified, and this amplification served to estimate nucleated cell counts. Repertoires were generated with immunoSEQ multiplex PCR, while TCRdb's copy carries only in-frame clones and drops some. Clonal size and the V and J genes are those of that table, whereas D and trimming came from the DNA. The table includes roughly 230,000 clones, about 86% detected once.

The genes are TRBV7-2 and TRBJ2-6, with 9 nucleotides matching TRBD1. Sequenced sample: peripheral blood. The sequence was collected from a man in his fifties with active or convalescent COVID-19. CDR3: CASSLPGQGTSGANVLTF. The CDR3 DNA is TGTGCCAGCAGCTTACCGGGACAGGGTACTTCTGGGGCCAACGTCCTGACTTTC.